A selection of T cell receptor beta chains follows, all from one sample in a study of cytomegalovirus exposure and HLA in healthy donors. Profiling relied on immunoSEQ multiplex PCR, and the TCRdb table lists in-frame clones only, not all of them. The repertoire holds some 160,000 clones, with approximately 77% as singletons. The sequenced sample consisted of PBMCs. The source is a man aged 45-60 years in good health and CMV-seropositive. Each CDR3 is given with its conserved first and last residue. A D gene is named only where the DNA matches it firmly. Size is stated for part of the rows, as once, few or many counts, or as a class when the clone is expanded.

clone_size,d_call,v_call,j_call,cdr3_nt,cdr3_aa
-,-,TRBV18,TRBJ2-3,TGTGCCAGCTCACTAAGGACAGAAGATACGCAGTATTTT,CASSLRTEDTQYF
-,-,TRBV4-1,TRBJ2-2,TGCGCCAGCAGCCCAGGTCTCGGGAACACCGGGGAGCTGTTTTTT,CASSPGLGNTGELFF
few,-,TRBV6-5,TRBJ2-2,TGTGCCAGCAGTTACGCAACAACCGGGGAGCTGTTTTTT,CASSYATTGELFF
-,-,TRBV14,TRBJ2-5,TGTGCCAGCAGCCTTCATGAGACCCAGTACTTC,CASSLHETQYF
-,TRBD1,TRBV18,TRBJ2-7,TGTGCCAGCTCACCATACCGGGACAGGGGATCCTACGAGCAGTACTTC,CASSPYRDRGSYEQYF
-,-,TRBV4-3,TRBJ1-1,TGCGCCAGCAGCCAAGGAGGTTGGGACATGAACACTGAAGCTTTCTTT,CASSQGGWDMNTEAFF
-,TRBD2,TRBV4-2,TRBJ2-1,TGTGCCAGCAGCCAAGACAGACGGGGGGGCCGCTACAATGAGCAGTTCTTC,CASSQDRRGGRYNEQFF
few,TRBD1,TRBV6-5,TRBJ1-2,TGTGCCACCTACGGACAGGGCCGTTATGGCTACACCTTC,CATYGQGRYGYTF
-,-,TRBV9,TRBJ2-2,TGTGCCAGCAGCGTAGAAGGGGTCGGCGGGGAGCTGTTTTTT,CASSVEGVGGELFF
once,-,TRBV4-1,TRBJ1-1,TGCGCCAGCAGCCAAGACGTGAACACTGAAGCTTTCTTT,CASSQDVNTEAFF
-,-,TRBV29-1,TRBJ1-1,TGCAGCGCCTCCAGGGGAAGGAACACTGAAGCTTTCTTT,CSASRGRNTEAFF
-,TRBD1,TRBV4-3,TRBJ2-3,TGCGCCAGCAGCCAAGGGGACAGGGTAGCGGATACGCAGTATTTT,CASSQGDRVADTQYF
-,TRBD2,TRBV5-4,TRBJ2-7,TGTGCCAGCAGCTTGGTTCAGTTAACGGGGGGATCCTACGAGCAGTACTTC,CASSLVQLTGGSYEQYF
-,-,TRBV7-9,TRBJ2-1,TGTGCCAGCAGCCAAGGGGCGTACAATGAGCAGTTCTTC,CASSQGAYNEQFF
-,-,TRBV4-3,TRBJ2-7,TGCGCCAGCAGCCAGGAGACAGGTACCTACGAGCAGTACTTC,CASSQETGTYEQYF
-,TRBD2,TRBV30,TRBJ2-5,TGTGCCTGGAGCGATGCCGTCGGACTAGATAGGGGAGAGACCCAGTACTTC,CAWSDAVGLDRGETQYF
-,-,TRBV19,TRBJ2-7,TGTGCCAGTAGTATACAGGGGTCCTACGAGCAGTACTTC,CASSIQGSYEQYF
-,-,TRBV2,TRBJ1-5,TGTGCCAGCAGTTGGGGGCAGATAGATAGTAATCAGCCCCAGCATTTT,CASSWGQIDSNQPQHF
-,-,TRBV30,TRBJ1-3,TGTGCCTGGACAGGTAGAAACACCATATATTTT,CAWTGRNTIYF
few,-,TRBV5-4,TRBJ1-2,TGTGCCAGCGGTACAACGACGGGGTACTATGGCTACACCTTC,CASGTTTGYYGYTF
-,-,TRBV18,TRBJ2-1,TGTGCCAGCTCACCACCGGCTGTGAACAATGAGCAGTTCTTC,CASSPPAVNNEQFF
few,TRBD1,TRBV9,TRBJ1-2,TGTGCCAGCAGCGTAGAATTGGGGACAGGTCTCCCCTATGGCTACACCTTC,CASSVELGTGLPYGYTF
-,-,TRBV27,TRBJ1-6,TGTGCCAGCAGTCGGGGGGCAGTATATAATTCACCCCTCCACTTT,CASSRGAVYNSPLHF
-,-,TRBV27,TRBJ1-2,TGTGCCAGCAGTTTTGGGGGCTTGGGCTACACCTTC,CASSFGGLGYTF
-,-,TRBV6-4,TRBJ1-5,TGTGCCCCGACAGCAGGGTCAAATCAGCCCCAGCATTTT,CAPTAGSNQPQHF
-,TRBD1,TRBV5-1,TRBJ2-7,TGCGCCAGCAGCATACCGGGACAGGGGGCGCCCTACGAGCAGTACTTC,CASSIPGQGAPYEQYF
-,-,TRBV5-4,TRBJ2-5,TGTGCCAGCAGCGCCTCCCTACAAGAGACCCAGTACTTC,CASSASLQETQYF
-,TRBD2,TRBV7-3,TRBJ2-7,TGTGCCAGCAGCCCGGCGGCGAGCGGGGGCTACGAGCAGTACTTC,CASSPAASGGYEQYF
-,TRBD1,TRBV28,TRBJ2-2,TGTGCCAGCACCCTGACAGGGGGAGAGAACACCGGGGAGCTGTTTTTT,CASTLTGGENTGELFF
-,TRBD2,TRBV4-3,TRBJ2-2,TGCGCCAGCAGCCAAGAGACTAGCGGGGGTAACACCGGGGAGCTGTTTTTT,CASSQETSGGNTGELFF
-,-,TRBV6-5,TRBJ1-1,TGTGCCAGCAGCCCAACAGGGACCACTGAAGCTTTCTTT,CASSPTGTTEAFF
-,TRBD1,TRBV7-9,TRBJ2-3,TGTGCCAGCAGCTTAGCGGGACAGGGTGTTTCAGATACGCAGTATTTT,CASSLAGQGVSDTQYF
-,TRBD1,TRBV5-6,TRBJ2-5,TGTGCCAGCAGACCCACAGGGGGGGAGACCCAGTACTTC,CASRPTGGETQYF
-,-,TRBV19,TRBJ2-3,TGTGCCAGTAGTACCCCCCGGCGGGCCACAGATACGCAGTATTTT,CASSTPRRATDTQYF
once,TRBD1,TRBV5-4,TRBJ1-2,TGTGCCAGCAGCCCAGGGACAGCCACGCTGTATGGCTACACCTTC,CASSPGTATLYGYTF
-,TRBD2,TRBV4-3,TRBJ2-5,TGCGCCAGCAGCCAAGAGGTGAATGCGGGGGGGCGCGAGACCCAGTACTTC,CASSQEVNAGGRETQYF
-,TRBD1,TRBV30,TRBJ1-6,TGTGCCTCGCGGACAGGGTATAACTGGGATAATTCACCCCTCCACTTT,CASRTGYNWDNSPLHF
few,-,TRBV6-1,TRBJ1-1,TGTGCCAGCCCCTTTTCGACGGGGGGAACCACTGAAGCTTTCTTT,CASPFSTGGTTEAFF
-,TRBD1,TRBV4-3,TRBJ2-2,TGCGCCAGCAGAGGGGGCTCCAGGACCGGGGAGCTGTTTTTT,CASRGGSRTGELFF
-,-,TRBV6-1,TRBJ1-5,TGTGCGAGCACGGGGTCAGCAGATCAGCCCCAGCATTTT,CASTGSADQPQHF
-,-,TRBV5-1,TRBJ2-2,TGCGCCAGCAGCTCGACGGCAGGGCACACCGGGGAGCTGTTTTTT,CASSSTAGHTGELFF
-,TRBD1,TRBV6-6,TRBJ2-1,TGTGCCAGCAGTTACTCGAGGGACAGGGGGAATGAGCAGTTCTTC,CASSYSRDRGNEQFF
-,TRBD2,TRBV7-9,TRBJ2-5,TGTGCCAGCAGCTTAGGACTAGCGGACGGAGAGACCCAGTACTTC,CASSLGLADGETQYF
once,-,TRBV7-3,TRBJ2-3,TGTGCCAGCAGTCTCGGACTGGGAGTGGATACGCAGTATTTT,CASSLGLGVDTQYF
-,TRBD2,TRBV7-2,TRBJ2-7,TGTGCCAGCAGCTTAGTCGCGGGGGACTCCTACGAGCAGTACTTC,CASSLVAGDSYEQYF
-,-,TRBV7-9,TRBJ1-1,TGTGCCAGCAACAAACCGACGGGGAAAGAAGCTTTCTTT,CASNKPTGKEAFF
-,-,TRBV5-6,TRBJ1-3,TGTGCCAGCAGCTTGATGTCAGCAGGGGGAAACACCATATATTTT,CASSLMSAGGNTIYF
few,TRBD1,TRBV7-8,TRBJ1-1,TGTGCCAGCAGCCCACGGGTTGACAGGGGTCTAGAAGCTTTCTTT,CASSPRVDRGLEAFF
-,TRBD1,TRBV10-3,TRBJ1-3,TGTGCCAGCCAGGGGGCTGGAAACACCATATATTTT,CASQGAGNTIYF
-,TRBD1,TRBV4-3,TRBJ1-1,TGCGCCAGCAGCCAAGAGGAGGACAGGGATATGAACACTGAAGCTTTCTTT,CASSQEEDRDMNTEAFF
few,-,TRBV7-7,TRBJ2-5,TGTGCCAGCAGCTCGAGCCAAGAGACCCAGTACTTC,CASSSSQETQYF
-,-,TRBV11-3,TRBJ2-1,TGTGCCAGCAGCTTAGTGTACAGCAATGAGCAGTTCTTC,CASSLVYSNEQFF
-,-,TRBV5-1,TRBJ2-7,TGCGCCAGCAGCTTGGAGCACGAGCAGTACTTC,CASSLEHEQYF
-,-,TRBV4-3,TRBJ2-7,TGCGCCAGCAGCGACGAGTGGGAGAGACCTTACGAGCAGTACTTC,CASSDEWERPYEQYF
-,TRBD2,TRBV5-1,TRBJ2-3,TGCGCCAGCAGCCCCTTGACTAGCGGGGGGGGAGGTACGCAGTATTTT,CASSPLTSGGGGTQYF
-,-,TRBV28,TRBJ2-7,TGTGCCAGCAGTTTAGCCAGGGCAGGTCTGCAGTACTTC,CASSLARAGLQYF
-,-,TRBV4-3,TRBJ1-4,TGCGCCAGCAGCCAAGATTGGGCAGGGGCGGATGAAAAACTGTTTTTT,CASSQDWAGADEKLFF
-,-,TRBV4-3,TRBJ1-4,TGCGCCAGCAGCCAAGGCGCAAGCGGAACTAATGAAAAACTGTTTTTT,CASSQGASGTNEKLFF
-,TRBD1,TRBV29-1,TRBJ1-5,TGCAGCGGGCGGACAGGAGATAGCAATCAGCCCCAGCATTTT,CSGRTGDSNQPQHF
-,-,TRBV7-2,TRBJ1-3,TGTGCCAGCAGCCTCACACTGACAAGAGGAAACACCATATATTTT,CASSLTLTRGNTIYF